The 32 T cell receptor beta chains below all came from one sample that was sequenced in a study of shared clonotypes between healthy human individuals. Sequencing was performed with immunoSEQ multiplex PCR; in TCRdb, only in-frame clones are kept and a portion is missing. The repertoire holds more than 1.2 million clones, with 98% to 99% as singletons. The sequenced sample was naive CD4+ T cells sorted from blood. Stated subset: CD45RA+ positively selected. These receptors were taken from a man aged 25-40 years in good health.

The V call is TRBV9, the J call TRBJ2-7; 7 positions match TRBD2. Germline loops: CDR1 SGDLS, CDR2 YYNGEE. With V trimmed by 0 bases and J by 6 bases, 6 bases remained unmatched. The CDR3 sequence is 14 residues long. The CDR3 sequence: CASSVDGRNGEQYF. CDR3 bases: TGTGCCAGCAGCGTAGACGGGAGGAATGGCGAGCAGTACTTC.

The rearrangement joins TRBV28 to TRBJ1-5, with 10 bases fitting TRBD1. The J segment lost 4 bases and the V segment lost 5 bases, leaving 8 bases of the junction unmatched. The CDR3 has 16 amino acids. Germline CDR1 reads MDHEN; CDR2 reads SYDVKM. The CDR3 bases are TGTGCCAGCAGTCCCATGCGACAGGGGGCGAATCAGCCCCAGCATTTT. It is translated as CASSPMRQGANQPQHF.

The genes are TRBV11-2 and TRBJ2-2, with no clear D. V shed 5 bases and J shed 6 bases, with 13 bases lying between them. The CDR3 runs to 14 residues. Germline CDR1 reads SGHAT; CDR2 reads FQNNGV. CDR3 DNA sequence: TGTGCCAGCAGCCCCATTAAAGGTCCCGGGGAGCTGTTTTTT. This encodes CASSPIKGPGELFF.

The chain carries TRBV11-3 and TRBJ2-5; D gene ambiguous. V lost 0 bases to trimming and J lost 1 base, with 6 bases between them. CDR3 length: 14 residues. The germline gives CDR1 SGHNT, CDR2 YENEEA. For the CDR3, the DNA is TGTGCCAGCAGCTTAGATGCAAGCCAAGAGACCCAGTACTTC. As protein: CASSLDASQETQYF.

This chain links TRBV5-6 with TRBJ2-7; TRBD1 might be the D (6 bases). The CDR3 extends over 17 amino acids. Germline lookup yields CDR1 SGHDT and CDR2 YYEEEE. Trimming cost V 0 bases and J 5 bases, with 21 bases left between them. The CDR3 DNA sequence: TGTGCCAGCAGCTTGGCAGCAACAGGGAAGGTCAGCCACGAGCAGTACTTC. The encoded protein is CASSLAATGKVSHEQYF. The entire variable domain, with the rest obtained from reference TRBV5-6 and TRBJ2-7, is as follows: DAGVTQSPTHLIKTRGQQVTLRCSPKSGHDTVSWYQQALGQGPQFIFQYYEEEERQRGNFPDRFSGHQFPNYSSELNVNALLLGDSALYLCASSLAATGKVSHEQYFGPGTRLTVT.

This clone appeared a single time. V usage is TRBV29-1 and J usage is TRBJ1-1; D is uncertain. With 4 bases removed from V and 4 bases from J, the gap between germline ends came to 4 bases. Germline V lookup: CDR1 SQVTM, CDR2 ANQGSEA. This CDR3 has 10 residues. The CDR3 is CSVAPTEAFF. CDR3 bases: TGCAGCGTTGCACCCACTGAAGCTTTCTTT.

The chain couples TRBV28 to TRBJ1-2; tentative D call: TRBD1 (6 bases). Germline V gene lookup returns CDR1 MDHEN and CDR2 SYDVKM. The CDR3 is 15 residues long. V shed 4 bases and J shed 3 bases, with 15 bases lying between them. Written as DNA, the CDR3 is TGTGCCAGCAGTTCCGGGGGACAAGTTTACTATGGCTACACCTTC. Residues: CASSSGGQVYYGYTF.

This clone occurred once. J is TRBJ2-1 and V is TRBV14, with a possible D match to TRBD2 (5 bases). Germline V CDR1 and CDR2: SGHDN, FVKESK. The CDR3 runs 12 residues. Trimming shortened V by 3 bases and J by 8 bases, and 8 bases separated the two germline ends. CDR3 in DNA: TGTGCCAGCAGCCACCGGGAACATGAGCAGTTCTTC. It specifies CASSHREHEQFF.

V is TRBV4-3 and J is TRBJ2-7, with a tentative D call TRBD2 (6 bases). Trimming stripped 1 base from V and 0 bases from J, with 13 bases between. This CDR3 region has 16 residues. Per the germline V gene, CDR1 is LGHNA and CDR2 is YSLEER. The CDR3 region has the DNA TGCGCCAGCAGCCAAGGTGTCGGGAGAGGCTCCTACGAGCAGTACTTC. Translated: CASSQGVGRGSYEQYF.

The CDR3 here is CACHPSRQGGGDQETQYF. DNA of the CDR3: TGTGCCTGTCACCCTAGCAGACAGGGTGGAGGGGACCAAGAGACCCAGTACTTC. The chain combines TRBV30 with TRBJ2-5; D possibly corresponds to TRBD1 (7 bases). Trimming took off 6 bases at V and 0 bases at J, with 26 bases between the two ends. The CDR3 runs 18 residues. Germline CDR1 and CDR2: GTSNPN and SVGIG (reference sequence).

The chain joins TRBV28 to TRBJ2-1; 7 bases align to TRBD2. With 0 bases clipped from V and 5 bases from J, the junction kept 4 bases outside the gene matches. CDR1 and CDR2 (germline): MDHEN, SYDVKM. The CDR3 runs to 15 residues. The CDR3 reads CASSLWASGDNEQFF. In nucleotides, the CDR3 is TGTGCCAGCAGTTTATGGGCTAGCGGAGACAATGAGCAGTTCTTC.

The gene calls are TRBV28 and TRBJ2-7; the D gene is possibly TRBD1 (6 bases). CDR3 length: 13 residues. V shed 6 bases and J shed 3 bases, with 12 bases lying between them. The germline V gene encodes CDR1 MDHEN and CDR2 SYDVKM. The CDR3: CASSGQIVYEQYF. The CDR3 DNA is TGTGCCAGCAGCGGACAGATTGTCTACGAGCAGTACTTC. Supplemented by reference TRBV28 and TRBJ2-7, the full variable domain reads DVKVTQSSRYLVKRTGEKVFLECVQDMDHENMFWYRQDPGLGLRLIYFSYDVKMKEKGDIPEGYSVSREKKERFSLILESASTNQTSMYLCASSGQIVYEQYFGPGTRLTVT.

The gene calls are TRBV18 and TRBJ1-2; possible D gene TRBD1, 6 bases. CDR3 length: 15 residues. V lost 2 bases and J 5 bases, leaving 15 bases between the germline ends. Germline V CDR1 and CDR2: KGHSH, LQKENI. CDR3 nucleotides: TGTGCCAGCTCACCATCGATTTCGGACAGTTATGGCTACACCTTC. Protein sequence: CASSPSISDSYGYTF.

The rearrangement joins TRBV19 to TRBJ1-5, with 9 nucleotides matching TRBD1. Germline V CDR1 and CDR2: LNHDA, SQIVND (reference sequence). The V segment lost 7 bases and the J segment 4 bases; nucleotides outside the gene matches: 5. The CDR3 extends over 14 amino acids. The CDR3 DNA reads as TGTGCCAGTAATCTCGGACAGGGGAATCAGCCCCAGCATTTT. Amino acids: CASNLGQGNQPQHF.

The rearrangement joins TRBV15 to TRBJ1-5, with 8 bases aligning to TRBD1. Germline CDR1 reads LNHNV; CDR2 reads YYDKDF (reference sequence). Germline trimming cut 8 bases from V and 0 bases from J; bases unmatched to any gene: 3. The CDR3 covers 14 residues. The CDR3 is CATVDRGSNQPQHF. The CDR3 DNA reads as TGTGCCACCGTCGACAGGGGTAGCAATCAGCCCCAGCATTTT.

The rearrangement links TRBV10-2 to TRBJ2-1, with 9 bases lining up with TRBD1. CDR1 is WSHSY, CDR2 SAAADI, per germline. The CDR3 spans 14 residues. The V segment lost 8 bases and the J segment 3 bases; nucleotides outside the gene matches: 5. CDR3 sequence reads: CASSRQGVYNEQFF. In DNA, the CDR3 is TGCGCCAGCTCCCGACAGGGGGTCTACAATGAGCAGTTCTTC.

The chain couples TRBV2 to TRBJ1-2, with a weak D call TRBD1 (6 bases). V lost 2 bases and J lost 10, with 14 bases in between. This CDR3 contains 13 residues. Germline lookup yields CDR1 SNHLY and CDR2 FYNNEI. This CDR3 is CASSEMGGADYTF. DNA of the CDR3: TGTGCCAGCAGTGAAATGGGGGGCGCTGACTACACCTTC.

The chain couples TRBV28 to TRBJ1-1; TRBD1 agrees at 7 bases. Germline V gene sequence: CDR1 MDHEN, CDR2 SYDVKM. V dropped 4 bases and J dropped 1; count of bases not matched to a gene: 3. The CDR3 consists of 14 residues. CDR3 sequence: CASSSGQANTEAFF. DNA of the CDR3: TGTGCCAGCAGTTCCGGACAGGCGAACACTGAAGCTTTCTTT.

The rearrangement joins TRBV30 to TRBJ2-3, with 10 bases lining up with TRBD2. In germline, CDR1 is GTSNPN, CDR2 SVGIG (reference sequence). The CDR3 consists of 17 residues. With V trimmed by 0 bases and J by 3 bases, 9 bases remained unmatched. The CDR3 DNA sequence: TGTGCCTGGAGTGTACTCGGTGGTAGCGGGAGGACAGATACGCAGTATTTT. This encodes CAWSVLGGSGRTDTQYF.

The chain has TRBV11-2 and TRBJ1-1, with unresolved D. Looked up from germline, CDR1 is SGHAT and CDR2 is FQNNGV. V lost 5 bases to trimming and J lost 0 bases, with 16 bases between them. CDR3 length equals 16 residues. The CDR3 DNA reads as TGTGCCAGCAGCCGAAGGAGGCAGACCATGAACACTGAAGCTTTCTTT. This translates into CASSRRRQTMNTEAFF.

The genes are TRBV28 and TRBJ1-2, with 12 bases identical to TRBD1. Per germline, CDR1 MDHEN and CDR2 SYDVKM. This CDR3 spans 13 amino acids. Losses at the gene ends were 5 bases for V and 13 bases for J; bases not matched to a gene: 8. CDR3 bases: TGTGCCAGCAGTGAAGGGACAGGGGGCTATTCCACCTTC. It yields the protein CASSEGTGGYSTF.

The V call is TRBV2, the J call TRBJ2-2; D is unclear. This CDR3 contains 14 residues. The germline gives CDR1 SNHLY, CDR2 FYNNEI. Trimming left V 2 bases short and J 4 bases short, with 8 bases between. CDR3 sequence: CASSELYPTGELFF. For the CDR3, the DNA is TGTGCCAGCAGTGAACTTTACCCCACCGGGGAGCTGTTTTTT.

The rearrangement uses TRBV29-1 and TRBJ2-7; weak D call: TRBD1 (8 bases). From germline, CDR1 is SQVTM and CDR2 ANQGSEA. The CDR3 has 14 residues. V lost 6 bases, J lost 4 bases, and 19 bases lay in between. The chain's CDR3 is CSVNTDRGGYEQYF. Written as DNA, the CDR3 is TGCAGCGTCAACACCGACAGGGGAGGGTACGAGCAGTACTTC.

A note on this clone: The same CDR3 is also encoded by other DNA sequences in this sample. The CDR3 here is CASSLGGNTEAFF. CDR3 DNA: TGCGCCAGCAGCTTGGGAGGGAACACTGAAGCTTTCTTT. The gene calls are TRBV5-1 and TRBJ1-1, with unresolved D. V gave up 0 bases and J gave up 1 base, with 4 bases separating them. Germline assignment: CDR1 SGHRS and CDR2 YFSETQ. The CDR3 is 13 amino acids.

Note on this clone: At the DNA level, this CDR3 is encoded by other sequences in the same sample as well. The chain joins TRBV30 to TRBJ2-5; D might be TRBD2 (5 bases). CDR3 length equals 11 residues. The V end lost 0 bases, the J end lost 7 bases, and 6 bases lay between the germline ends. Per germline, CDR1 GTSNPN and CDR2 SVGIG (reference sequence). CDR3 coding DNA: TGTGCCTGGAGTGTACTAGGGACCCAGTACTTC. Protein: CAWSVLGTQYF.

This chain joins TRBV18 and TRBJ2-5; D may correspond to TRBD1 or TRBD2 (5 bases each). The germline CDR1 and CDR2 sequences are KGHSH and LQKENI. V dropped 0 bases and J dropped 5 bases, with 13 bases sitting between them. The CDR3 sequence is 15 residues long. Here the CDR3 reads CASSPPLGVWETQYF. CDR3 DNA: TGTGCCAGCTCACCACCTTTGGGGGTATGGGAGACCCAGTACTTC. Full variable domain (outside the CDR3, taken from reference TRBV18 and TRBJ2-5): NAGVMQNPRHLVRRRGQEARLRCSPMKGHSHVYWYRQLPEEGLKFMVYLQKENIIDESGMPKERFSAEFPKEGPSILRIQQVVRGDSAAYFCASSPPLGVWETQYFGPGTRLLVL.

CDR3 region: CASSLGGDVGYGYTF. The DNA for the CDR3 is TGTGCCAGCAGCTTAGGAGGGGATGTGGGCTATGGCTACACCTTC. The chain combines TRBV5-6 with TRBJ1-2, with TRBD1 as a possible D gene (5 bases). CDR1 is SGHDT, CDR2 YYEEEE, per germline. This CDR3 has 15 amino acids. V was shortened by 2 bases and J by 4 bases, with 15 bases between the two germline ends.

The chain combines TRBV19 with TRBJ2-2; tentative D call: TRBD1 (6 bases). The V and J ends lost 6 bases and 5 bases respectively, with 16 bases between them. The CDR3 runs 15 residues. The germline V gene has CDR1 LNHDA and CDR2 SQIVND (reference sequence). The CDR3 coding sequence is TGTGCCAGTAGCCACGGGACACCGAGTACCGGGGAGCTGTTTTTT. Translated: CASSHGTPSTGELFF.

The chain uses TRBV7-9 and TRBJ2-1; D remains ambiguous. The germline gives CDR1 SEHNR, CDR2 FQNEAQ (reference sequence). The CDR3 runs to 12 residues. V was pared by 1 base and J by 12 bases, with 10 bases between. The CDR3: CASSLEGTLQFF. CDR3 nucleotides: TGTGCCAGCAGCTTAGAGGGCACTTTGCAGTTCTTC.

Here the CDR3 reads CASSLEAHTEAFF. The CDR3 region has the DNA TGTGCCAGCAGCTTAGAGGCCCACACTGAAGCTTTCTTT. This chain connects TRBV11-3 to TRBJ1-1; the D is unclear. Trimming shortened V by 0 bases and J by 3 bases, and 5 bases separated the two germline ends. The CDR3 loop spans 13 amino acids. The germline CDR1 and CDR2 sequences are SGHNT and YENEEA. The complete variable domain, with remaining parts taken from reference TRBV11-3 and TRBJ1-1, reads EAGVVQSPRYKIIEKKQPVAFWCNPISGHNTLYWYLQNLGQGPELLIRYENEEAVDDSQLPKDRFSAERLKGVDSTLKIQPAELGDSAVYLCASSLEAHTEAFFGQGTRLTVV.

CDR3 in amino acids: CASSFGGRGTGEQYF. As DNA, the CDR3 is TGTGCCAGCAGTTTTGGTGGCAGGGGGACGGGAGAGCAGTACTTC. V is TRBV28 and J is TRBJ2-7; 7 bases fit TRBD1. The V gene end was trimmed by 3 bases and the J gene end by 7 bases; junction bases not matched to a gene: 12. This CDR3 is built from 15 residues. CDR1 MDHEN and CDR2 SYDVKM come from the germline V gene.

The chain has TRBV19 and TRBJ1-1; TRBD1 matches at 9 bases. Germline V lookup: CDR1 LNHDA, CDR2 SQIVND (reference sequence). Trimming removed 10 bases from V and 4 bases from J; junction bases left unmatched: 10. The CDR3 spans 14 residues. Here the CDR3 DNA reads TGTGCCACCACCCGTGGACAGGGGAGCACTGAAGCTTTCTTT. Translated: CATTRGQGSTEAFF.